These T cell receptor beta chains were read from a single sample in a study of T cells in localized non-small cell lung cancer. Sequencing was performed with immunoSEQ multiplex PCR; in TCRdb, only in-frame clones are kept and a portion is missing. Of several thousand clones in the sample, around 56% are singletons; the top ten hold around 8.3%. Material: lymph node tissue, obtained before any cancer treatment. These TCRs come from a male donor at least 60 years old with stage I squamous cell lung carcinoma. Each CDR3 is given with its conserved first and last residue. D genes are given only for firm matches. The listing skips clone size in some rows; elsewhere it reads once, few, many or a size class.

cdr3_aa: CVSREHRGIVNEQFF
cdr3_nt: TGTGTCAGCAGGGAGCACAGGGGGATAGTTAATGAGCAGTTCTTC
j_call: TRBJ2-1
v_call: TRBV28
clone_size: .
d_call: TRBD1

cdr3_aa: CASSGSVAGRGETQYF
cdr3_nt: TGTGCCAGCAGTGGGTCCGTAGCGGGACGGGGGGAGACCCAGTACTTC
j_call: TRBJ2-5
v_call: TRBV6-7
clone_size: .
d_call: TRBD2

cdr3_aa: CASSRTGDTGELFF
cdr3_nt: TGTGCCAGCAGCAGGACAGGGGACACCGGGGAGCTGTTTTTT
j_call: TRBJ2-2
v_call: TRBV11-3
clone_size: .
d_call: TRBD1

cdr3_aa: CASSSSGRNTGELFF
cdr3_nt: TGCGCCAGCAGCTCCAGCGGGAGGAACACCGGGGAGCTGTTTTTT
j_call: TRBJ2-2
v_call: TRBV5-1
clone_size: .
d_call: TRBD2

cdr3_aa: CASNFDRRATEAFF
cdr3_nt: TGTGCCAGCAATTTTGACAGGAGAGCGACTGAAGCTTTCTTT
j_call: TRBJ1-1
v_call: TRBV2
clone_size: .
d_call: .

cdr3_aa: CASSQVRPWTVRVPGNEQYF
cdr3_nt: TGTGCCAGCAGCCAAGTACGCCCCTGGACAGTCCGAGTCCCCGGGAACGAGCAGTACTTC
j_call: TRBJ2-7
v_call: TRBV14
clone_size: .
d_call: .

cdr3_aa: CASSPRQTIYEQYF
cdr3_nt: TGTGCCAGCAGTCCTCGACAGACCATCTACGAGCAGTACTTC
j_call: TRBJ2-7
v_call: TRBV9
clone_size: .
d_call: .

cdr3_aa: CASSPPRGWSSYNEQFF
cdr3_nt: TGTGCCAGCTCACCACCGAGGGGTTGGAGCTCCTACAATGAGCAGTTCTTC
j_call: TRBJ2-1
v_call: TRBV18
clone_size: .
d_call: .

cdr3_aa: CASSIGGDSYGYTF
cdr3_nt: TGTGCCAGTAGTATAGGAGGAGACAGCTATGGCTACACCTTC
j_call: TRBJ1-2
v_call: TRBV19
clone_size: once
d_call: .

cdr3_aa: CASSPNDGKGTNEKLFF
cdr3_nt: TGTGCCAGCAGCCCAAACGATGGGAAGGGGACTAATGAAAAACTGTTTTTT
j_call: TRBJ1-4
v_call: TRBV14
clone_size: .
d_call: .

cdr3_aa: CASSWDGPREGRAFF
cdr3_nt: TGCGCCAGCAGCTGGGATGGACCCAGGGAAGGGAGAGCTTTCTTT
j_call: TRBJ1-1
v_call: TRBV5-1
clone_size: once
d_call: .

cdr3_aa: CASSQPGLDEQFF
cdr3_nt: TGCGCCAGCAGCCAACCCGGACTAGATGAGCAGTTCTTC
j_call: TRBJ2-1
v_call: TRBV4-1
clone_size: .
d_call: TRBD2

cdr3_aa: CASLQGDKNIQYF
cdr3_nt: TGTGCCTCCCTACAGGGGGACAAAAACATTCAGTACTTC
j_call: TRBJ2-4
v_call: TRBV19
clone_size: few
d_call: TRBD1

cdr3_aa: CASSTRAEGGNTIYF
cdr3_nt: TGTGCCAGCAGCACCCGGGCCGAGGGTGGAAACACCATATATTTT
j_call: TRBJ1-3
v_call: TRBV14
clone_size: .
d_call: .

cdr3_aa: CASSWGGSEAFF
cdr3_nt: TGTGCCAGCAGTTGGGGAGGGTCTGAAGCTTTCTTT
j_call: TRBJ1-1
v_call: TRBV28
clone_size: .
d_call: .

cdr3_aa: CASSAGWGNSYNEQFF
cdr3_nt: TGTGCCAGCAGCGCCGGCTGGGGGAATTCCTACAATGAGCAGTTCTTC
j_call: TRBJ2-1
v_call: TRBV11-3
clone_size: .
d_call: .

cdr3_aa: CASRGTGNTEVFF
cdr3_nt: TGTGCCAGCAGAGGTACAGGGAACACTGAAGTTTTCTTT
j_call: TRBJ1-1
v_call: TRBV6-8
clone_size: few
d_call: .

cdr3_aa: CATTWDRGTDTQYF
cdr3_nt: TGTGCCACCACGTGGGACAGGGGGACAGATACGCAGTATTTT
j_call: TRBJ2-3
v_call: TRBV6-7
clone_size: few
d_call: TRBD1

cdr3_aa: CASRPEGNPTGELFF
cdr3_nt: TGTGCCAGCCGACCAGAAGGGAACCCCACCGGGGAGCTGTTTTTT
j_call: TRBJ2-2
v_call: TRBV18
clone_size: .
d_call: .

cdr3_aa: CASSPEQGNADTQYF
cdr3_nt: TGTGCCAGCTCACCGGAGCAGGGAAACGCAGATACGCAGTATTTT
j_call: TRBJ2-3
v_call: TRBV18
clone_size: .
d_call: .

cdr3_aa: CASSLWGDSSYEQYF
cdr3_nt: TGCGCCAGCAGCTTGTGGGGAGACAGCTCCTACGAGCAGTACTTC
j_call: TRBJ2-7
v_call: TRBV5-1
clone_size: .
d_call: .

cdr3_aa: CASSLGDSGANVLTF
cdr3_nt: TGCGCCAGCAGCTTGGGGGACTCTGGGGCCAACGTCCTGACTTTC
j_call: TRBJ2-6
v_call: TRBV5-1
clone_size: .
d_call: .

cdr3_aa: CATKDPGNTIYF
cdr3_nt: TGTGCCACAAAAGACCCTGGAAACACCATATATTTT
j_call: TRBJ1-3
v_call: TRBV10-3
clone_size: few
d_call: .

cdr3_aa: CASSPVGGVYEQCF
cdr3_nt: TGCGCCAGCAGCCCCGTGGGGGGAGTGTACGAGCAGTGCTTC
j_call: TRBJ2-7
v_call: TRBV5-1
clone_size: .
d_call: .

cdr3_aa: CASSSSAISYNEQFF
cdr3_nt: .
j_call: TRBJ2-1
v_call: TRBV28
clone_size: .
d_call: .

cdr3_aa: CASSSQGGYGYTF
cdr3_nt: TGTGCCAGCTCATCACAGGGTGGCTATGGCTACACCTTC
j_call: TRBJ1-2
v_call: TRBV18
clone_size: .
d_call: .

cdr3_aa: CASSSGGSTDTQYF
cdr3_nt: TGTGCCAGTAGTTCCGGGGGGAGCACAGATACGCAGTATTTT
j_call: TRBJ2-3
v_call: TRBV19
clone_size: .
d_call: TRBD2

cdr3_aa: CASSEVPNQPQHF
cdr3_nt: TGTGCCAGCAGTGAAGTCCCCAATCAGCCCCAGCATTTT
j_call: TRBJ1-5
v_call: TRBV6-1
clone_size: .
d_call: .